The TCR beta chain under discussion was sequenced for a study of blood T cell repertoires in COVID-19. Looked up from germline, CDR1 is LNHDA and CDR2 is SQIVND (reference sequence). The CDR3 spans 16 residues. V lost 1 base and J lost 3, with 13 bases in between. Here immunoSEQ multiplex PCR was the method, and the copy in TCRdb shows in-frame clones only, minus some. The sample lists over 20,000 clones, around 89% occurring once. The sample comprised peripheral blood. The clonotype was recovered from a human donor in a cohort sampled during active COVID-19. V usage is TRBV19 and J usage is TRBJ2-4; D call uncertain. The DNA for the CDR3 is TGTGCCAGTAGTATAGCGGCTACACGGAGCAAAAACATTCAGTACTTC. Encoded protein: CASSIAATRSKNIQYF.